The source of this T cell receptor beta chain is a study of beta chain features in type 1 diabetes. The study reverse transcribed the entire isolated RNA, so it sequenced expressed TCRB transcripts. Sequencing was performed with immunoSEQ multiplex PCR; in TCRdb, only in-frame clones are kept and a portion is missing. The table includes 200,000 to 300,000 clones, 55% to 70% detected once. There are 13 residues in the CDR3. V lost 1 base, J lost 6 bases, and 11 bases lay in between. Germline assignment: CDR1 GTSNPN and CDR2 SVGIG (reference sequence). J is TRBJ2-3 and V is TRBV30; D unresolved. This TCR was sampled from a man younger than 40 in good health. Sequenced: naive CD4+ T cells from blood. CDR3: CAWSAMGSDTQYF. Written as DNA, the CDR3 is TGTGCCTGGAGTGCTATGGGGTCGGATACGCAGTATTTT.